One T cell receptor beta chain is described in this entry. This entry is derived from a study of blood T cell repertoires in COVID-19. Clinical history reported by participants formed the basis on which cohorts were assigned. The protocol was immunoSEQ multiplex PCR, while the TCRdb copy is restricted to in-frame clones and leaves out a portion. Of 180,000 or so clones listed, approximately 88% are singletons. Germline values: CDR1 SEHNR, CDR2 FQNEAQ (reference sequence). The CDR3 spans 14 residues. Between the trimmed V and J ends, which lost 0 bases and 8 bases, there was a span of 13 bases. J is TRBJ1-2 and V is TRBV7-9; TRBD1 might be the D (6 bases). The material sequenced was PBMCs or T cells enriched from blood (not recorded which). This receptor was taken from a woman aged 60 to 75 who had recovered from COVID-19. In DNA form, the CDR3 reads TGTGCCAGCAGCTTAGCCTCCGGGACAATCGGCTACACCTTC. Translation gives CASSLASGTIGYTF.